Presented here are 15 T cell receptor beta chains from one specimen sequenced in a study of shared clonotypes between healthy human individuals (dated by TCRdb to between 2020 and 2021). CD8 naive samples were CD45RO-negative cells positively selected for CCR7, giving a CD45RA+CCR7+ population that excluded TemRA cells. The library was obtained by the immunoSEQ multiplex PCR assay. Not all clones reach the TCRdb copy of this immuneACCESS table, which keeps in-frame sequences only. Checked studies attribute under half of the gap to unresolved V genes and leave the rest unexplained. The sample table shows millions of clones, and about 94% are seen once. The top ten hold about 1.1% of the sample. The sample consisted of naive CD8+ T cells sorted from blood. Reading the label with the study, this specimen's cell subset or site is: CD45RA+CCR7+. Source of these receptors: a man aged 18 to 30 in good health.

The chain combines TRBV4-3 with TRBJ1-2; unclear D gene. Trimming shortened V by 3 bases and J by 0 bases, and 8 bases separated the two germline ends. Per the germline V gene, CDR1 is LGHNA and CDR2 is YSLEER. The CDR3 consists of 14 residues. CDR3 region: CASSQYGANYGYTF. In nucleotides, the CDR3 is TGCGCCAGCAGCCAGTATGGAGCTAACTATGGCTACACCTTC.

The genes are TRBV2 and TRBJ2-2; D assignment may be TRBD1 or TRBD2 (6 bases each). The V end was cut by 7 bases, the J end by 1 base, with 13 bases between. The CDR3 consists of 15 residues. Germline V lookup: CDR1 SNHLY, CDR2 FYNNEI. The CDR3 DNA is TGTGCCAGCACGGGGGCAGTCCAGAACACCGGGGAGCTGTTTTTT. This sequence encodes CASTGAVQNTGELFF. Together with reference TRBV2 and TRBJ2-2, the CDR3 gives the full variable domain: EPEVTQTPSHQVTQMGQEVILRCVPISNHLYFYWYRQILGQKVEFLVSFYNNEISEKSEIFDDQFSVERPDGSNFTLKIRSTKLEDSAMYFCASTGAVQNTGELFFGEGSRLTVL.

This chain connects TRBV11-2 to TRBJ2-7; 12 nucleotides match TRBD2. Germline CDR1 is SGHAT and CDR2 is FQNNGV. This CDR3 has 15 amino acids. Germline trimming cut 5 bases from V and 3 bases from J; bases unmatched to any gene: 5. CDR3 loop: CASSVLAGGYYEQYF. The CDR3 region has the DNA TGTGCCAGCAGCGTACTAGCGGGGGGATACTACGAGCAGTACTTC.

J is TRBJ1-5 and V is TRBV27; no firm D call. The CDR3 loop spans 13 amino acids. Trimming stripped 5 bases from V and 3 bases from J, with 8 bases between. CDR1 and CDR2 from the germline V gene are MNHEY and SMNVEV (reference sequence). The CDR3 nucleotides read TGTGCCAGCAGTCAAGAGGCCAATCAGCCCCAGCATTTT. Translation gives CASSQEANQPQHF.

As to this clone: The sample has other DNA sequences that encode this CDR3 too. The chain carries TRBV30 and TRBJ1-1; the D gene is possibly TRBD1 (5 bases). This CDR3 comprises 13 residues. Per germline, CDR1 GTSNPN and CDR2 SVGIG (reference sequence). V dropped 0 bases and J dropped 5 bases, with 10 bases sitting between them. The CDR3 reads CAWSVHGGTEAFF. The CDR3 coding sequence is TGTGCCTGGAGTGTACATGGGGGTACTGAAGCTTTCTTT.

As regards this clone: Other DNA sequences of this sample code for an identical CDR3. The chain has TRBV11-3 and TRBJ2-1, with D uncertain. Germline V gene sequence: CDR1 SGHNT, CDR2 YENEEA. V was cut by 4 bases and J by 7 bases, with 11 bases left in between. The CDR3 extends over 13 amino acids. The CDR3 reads CASSSLAGNEQFF. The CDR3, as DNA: TGTGCCAGCAGCTCTTTGGCCGGGAATGAGCAGTTCTTC.

CDR3 amino acids: CASSPRQGRSYNEQFF. In nucleotides, the CDR3 is TGTGCCAGCAGCCCCCGACAGGGGAGGTCCTACAATGAGCAGTTCTTC. This chain links TRBV7-2 with TRBJ2-1; 8 nucleotides align to TRBD1. Germline V lookup: CDR1 SGHTA, CDR2 FQGNSA. The CDR3 loop spans 16 amino acids. V shed 5 bases and J 1 base; nucleotides not matched to a gene: 7.

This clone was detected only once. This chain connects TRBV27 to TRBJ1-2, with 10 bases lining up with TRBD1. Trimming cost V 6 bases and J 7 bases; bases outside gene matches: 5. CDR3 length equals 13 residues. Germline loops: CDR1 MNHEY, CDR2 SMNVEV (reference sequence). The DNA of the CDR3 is TGTGCCAGCAGGCGACAGGGGGCGACTGGCTACACCTTC. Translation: CASRRQGATGYTF.

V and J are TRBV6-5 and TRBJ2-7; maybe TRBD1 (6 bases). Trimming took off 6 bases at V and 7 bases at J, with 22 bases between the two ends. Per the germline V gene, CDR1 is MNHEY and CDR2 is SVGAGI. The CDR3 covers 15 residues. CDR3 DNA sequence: TGTGCCAGCAGCCTACAGGGAGAGTACCGGGAAGAGCAGTACTTC. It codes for CASSLQGEYREEQYF.

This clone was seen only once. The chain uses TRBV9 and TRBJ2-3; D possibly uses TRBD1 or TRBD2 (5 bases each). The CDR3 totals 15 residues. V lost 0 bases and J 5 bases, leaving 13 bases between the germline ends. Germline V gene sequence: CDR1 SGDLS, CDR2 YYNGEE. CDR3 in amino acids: CASSVEGWGLDTQYF. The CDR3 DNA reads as TGTGCCAGCAGCGTAGAAGGGTGGGGGTTAGATACGCAGTATTTT.

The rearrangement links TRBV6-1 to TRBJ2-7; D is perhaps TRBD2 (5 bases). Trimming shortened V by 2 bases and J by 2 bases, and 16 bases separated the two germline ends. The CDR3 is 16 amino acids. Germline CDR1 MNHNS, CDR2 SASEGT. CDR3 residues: CASSESSPWETYEQYF. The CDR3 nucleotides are TGTGCCAGCAGTGAATCCAGCCCGTGGGAGACCTACGAGCAGTACTTC.

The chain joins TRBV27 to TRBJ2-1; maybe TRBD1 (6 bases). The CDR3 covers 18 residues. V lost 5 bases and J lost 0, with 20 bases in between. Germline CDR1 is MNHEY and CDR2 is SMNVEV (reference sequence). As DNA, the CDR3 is TGTGCCAGCAGTCAGGGGTCGGCGGGTGCTTACTCCTACAATGAGCAGTTCTTC. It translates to CASSQGSAGAYSYNEQFF.

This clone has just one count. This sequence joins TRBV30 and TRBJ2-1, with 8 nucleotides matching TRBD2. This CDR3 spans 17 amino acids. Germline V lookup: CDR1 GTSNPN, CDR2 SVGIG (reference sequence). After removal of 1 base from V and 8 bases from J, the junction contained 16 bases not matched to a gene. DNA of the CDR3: TGTGCCTGGAGTGCCCTTCTAGCGGGCGGGGACGGGCATGAGCAGTTCTTC. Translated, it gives CAWSALLAGGDGHEQFF.

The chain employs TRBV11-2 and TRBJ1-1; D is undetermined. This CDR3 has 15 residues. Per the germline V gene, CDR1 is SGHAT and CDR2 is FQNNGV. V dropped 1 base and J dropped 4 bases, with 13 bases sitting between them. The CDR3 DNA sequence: TGTGCCAGCAGCTTAGCATATACCGTCGGCACTGAAGCTTTCTTT. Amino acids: CASSLAYTVGTEAFF. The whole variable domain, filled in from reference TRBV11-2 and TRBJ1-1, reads EAGVAQSPRYKIIEKRQSVAFWCNPISGHATLYWYQQILGQGPKLLIQFQNNGVVDDSQLPKDRFSAERLKGVDSTLKIQPAKLEDSAVYLCASSLAYTVGTEAFFGQGTRLTVV.

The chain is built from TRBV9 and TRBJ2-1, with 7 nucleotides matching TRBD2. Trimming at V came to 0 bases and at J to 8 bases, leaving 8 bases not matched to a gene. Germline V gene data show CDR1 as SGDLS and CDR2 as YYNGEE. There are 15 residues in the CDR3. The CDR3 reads CASSVDPGRYDEQFF. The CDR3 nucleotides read TGTGCCAGCAGCGTAGACCCCGGGAGGTACGATGAGCAGTTCTTC.